The TCR beta chain under discussion was sequenced for a study of patients and donors after allogeneic stem cell transplantation. The CDR3 spans 13 residues. The V and J ends lost 5 bases and 2 bases respectively, with 9 bases between them. Germline CDR1 PRHDT, CDR2 FYEKMQ (reference sequence). TCRdb analysed the RT-PCR reads with MiXCR anew, one entry per CDR3 protein. The sample has tens of thousands of distinct CDR3 sequences, around 46% seen once; the top ten hold roughly three fifths. The chain has TRBV13 and TRBJ1-2, with D unresolved. The sequencing sample was made of blood, either unsorted or a sorted T cell fraction (not recorded which). The TCR sequence derives from a human donor who was either an allogeneic HSCT recipient or a stem cell or donor lymphocyte infusion donor (not recorded which). It is not recorded whose cells these are; they may come from a transplant donor. This chain's CDR3 is CASSTTVNYGYTF. In DNA form, the CDR3 reads TGTGCCAGCAGCACGACGGTAAACTATGGCTACACCTTC.